These T cell receptor beta chains were read from a single sample in a study of blood T cell repertoires in COVID-19. This table comes from immunoSEQ multiplex PCR, and its TCRdb copy is limited to in-frame clones, with some not included. The profile shows about 380,000 clones, about 88% of them singletons. Sequenced material: PBMCs or T cells enriched from blood (not recorded which). These receptors all come from a young woman who had recovered from COVID-19. Each CDR3 is given with its conserved first and last residue. The order of the fields is clone size, V gene, D gene, J gene, CDR3 DNA, CDR3 protein. A D gene is named only where the DNA matches it firmly. Expanded clones are given a class, and other clones once, few, many or no size at all.

>NA|TRBV2|TRBD2|TRBJ2-1
TGTGCCAGCACCCGCGAGCGGGGCTATGAGCAGTTCTTC
CASTRERGYEQFF
>NA|TRBV12-5|TRBD1|TRBJ2-5
TGTGCTAGTGTTGGAGACAGGGACGAGACCCAGTACTTC
CASVGDRDETQYF
>NA|TRBV5-1|TRBD1|TRBJ1-4
TGCGCCAGCAGCATGGGGGCGATAGGGGGCCGGGGAGAAAAACTGTTTTTT
CASSMGAIGGRGEKLFF
>once|TRBV10-3|NA|TRBJ2-2
TGTGCCATCAGTGAGCTTAGCAACACCGGGGAGCTGTTTTTT
CAISELSNTGELFF
>few|TRBV28|NA|TRBJ2-1
TGTGCCAGCAGCCCTCACCAGGAATATGAGCAGTTCTTC
CASSPHQEYEQFF
>NA|TRBV11-2|NA|TRBJ2-7
TGTGCCAGCAGCTTAGCTCCAGCGGAACTCCCCTACGAGCAGTACTTC
CASSLAPAELPYEQYF
>NA|TRBV28|TRBD1|TRBJ1-2
TGTGCCAGCGGACTTGGACAGGGTCGGGGCTACACCTTC
CASGLGQGRGYTF
>NA|TRBV27|TRBD2|TRBJ2-5
TGTGCCAGCAGTTTGGGTCTAGCGGGGGGGCAGGAGACCCAGTACTTC
CASSLGLAGGQETQYF
>NA|TRBV5-1|NA|TRBJ1-5
TGCGCCAGCAGCTTGGTTTCGGGATCGGGTCAGCCCCAGCATTTT
CASSLVSGSGQPQHF
>NA|TRBV7-9|NA|TRBJ2-1
TGTGCCAGCAGCTTATTCCCCGGGATCTACAATGAGCAGTTCTTC
CASSLFPGIYNEQFF
>NA|TRBV4-1|TRBD1|TRBJ1-4
TGCGCCAGCAGCCAAGGAGGGGGCAGTAATGAAAAACTGTTTTTT
CASSQGGGSNEKLFF
>NA|TRBV11-2|NA|TRBJ2-7
TGTGCCAGCAGCTTGTCCCCCAGCTCCTACGAGCAGTACTTC
CASSLSPSSYEQYF
>once|TRBV6-5|NA|TRBJ1-2
TGTGCCAGCAGTTACTCCAGGGCCACCTATGGCTACACCTTC
CASSYSRATYGYTF
>NA|TRBV29-1|NA|TRBJ1-1
TGCAGCGTTGAAGGTAAGAACACTGAAGCTTTCTTT
CSVEGKNTEAFF
>NA|TRBV5-4|TRBD1|TRBJ1-1
TGTGCCAGCAGCACCTACAGGGGGTTGAACACTGAAGCTTTCTTT
CASSTYRGLNTEAFF
>NA|TRBV6-5|NA|TRBJ1-2
TGTGCCAGCAGTCTCGGGAACAACTATGGCTACACCTTC
CASSLGNNYGYTF
>NA|TRBV27|NA|TRBJ1-1
TGTGCCAGCAGTTTAAGGGGCACTGAAGCTTTCTTT
CASSLRGTEAFF
>NA|TRBV12-5|TRBD1|TRBJ2-5
TGTGCTAGTGGTTTGGAACCGGGACAGGGATGGGAGACCCAGTACTTC
CASGLEPGQGWETQYF
>NA|TRBV10-3|TRBD1|TRBJ1-2
TGTGCCATCCTCGGACAGGGCTTTAATGGCTACACCTTC
CAILGQGFNGYTF
>NA|TRBV6-5|TRBD1|TRBJ2-7
TGTGCCAGCGGACGGGACAGATCCTACGAGCAGTACTTC
CASGRDRSYEQYF
>NA|TRBV12-3/TRBV12-4|NA|TRBJ1-1
TGTGCCAGCAGTTCTTCCGGTAAGACTGAAGCTTTCTTT
CASSSSGKTEAFF
>NA|TRBV5-6|TRBD1|TRBJ2-7
TGTGCCAGCAGCCCGGGACAGGGGGCATACGAGCAGTACTTC
CASSPGQGAYEQYF
>NA|TRBV29-1|NA|TRBJ2-7
TGCAGCGTTGCGTCGTCTAGCTCCTACGAGCAGTACTTC
CSVASSSSYEQYF
>NA|TRBV19|NA|TRBJ1-1
TGTGCCAGTACCTCTTTGAACACTGAAGCTTTCTTT
CASTSLNTEAFF
>NA|TRBV11-2|TRBD2|TRBJ2-1
TGTGCCAGCAGCTCCGATGAACGGGAGGCCTACAATGAGCAGTTCTTC
CASSSDEREAYNEQFF
>NA|TRBV29-1|NA|TRBJ2-7
TGCAGCGTTTGGACTGGGGTGGGGTACGAGCAGTACTTC
CSVWTGVGYEQYF
>NA|TRBV7-6|NA|TRBJ2-2
TGTGCCAGCAGCTTAGAGCCCCCGGTCGGGGAGCTGTTTTTT
CASSLEPPVGELFF
>once|TRBV5-1|TRBD1|TRBJ2-2
TGCGCCAGCAGCTCCGGACAGGGGACCGGGGAGCTGTTTTTT
CASSSGQGTGELFF
>once|TRBV5-1|NA|TRBJ1-3
TGCGCCAGCAGCTTAGAGCCTAACTCTGGAAACACCATATATTTT
CASSLEPNSGNTIYF
>NA|TRBV28|NA|TRBJ1-1
TGTGCCAGCAGTTTATCACGGGTAAACACTGAAGCTTTCTTT
CASSLSRVNTEAFF
>NA|TRBV7-9|NA|TRBJ1-4
TGTGCCAGCAGCGCTGGTCCTATTAATGAAAAACTGTTTTTT
CASSAGPINEKLFF
>NA|TRBV9|TRBD2|TRBJ2-1
TGTGCCAGCAGCGGACTAGCGGACGTCTTCTCCTACAATGAGCAGTTCTTC
CASSGLADVFSYNEQFF
>NA|TRBV5-8|TRBD1|TRBJ1-2
TGTGCCAGCAGCCTCGACAGGGTCCATGGCTACACCTTC
CASSLDRVHGYTF
>once|TRBV21-1|NA|TRBJ2-7
TGTGCCAGCAGCATCCCCAAAGCCTCCTACGAGCAGTACTTC
CASSIPKASYEQYF
>NA|TRBV10-1|TRBD2|TRBJ2-1
TGCGCCAGCAAACCCGGGACTAGCGGTGAGCAGTTCTTC
CASKPGTSGEQFF
>few|TRBV19|TRBD1|TRBJ2-7
TGTGCCAGTAGCCAAGCCGGGACAGGCACCTACGAGCAGTACTTC
CASSQAGTGTYEQYF
>NA|TRBV2|TRBD1|TRBJ1-1
TGTGCCAGCAGTGAATTCGGGACAGGGGCTAACACTGAAGCTTTCTTT
CASSEFGTGANTEAFF
>NA|TRBV7-8|NA|TRBJ1-2
TGTGCCAGCAGCTTATATAGGACGGGGTCGACTGGCTACACCTTC
CASSLYRTGSTGYTF
>NA|TRBV4-1|TRBD1|TRBJ1-5
TGCGCCAGCCAAAGGGACAGCTCCATCAATCAGCCCCAGCATTTT
CASQRDSSINQPQHF
>NA|TRBV19|NA|TRBJ2-5
TGTGCCAGTAGTATAGGTAGATCTCAAGAGACCCAGTACTTC
CASSIGRSQETQYF
>once|TRBV6-5|TRBD1|TRBJ2-3
TGTGCCAGCAGTTACGGTACAGGGGTTCCAGATACGCAGTATTTT
CASSYGTGVPDTQYF
>NA|TRBV7-2|NA|TRBJ1-1
TGTGCCAGCAGCCCCCTAGGACACACCACTGAAGCTTTCTTT
CASSPLGHTTEAFF
>NA|TRBV10-3|NA|TRBJ2-2
TGTGCCATCCTAAACTCGAACGCGAACACCGGGGAGCTGTTTTTT
CAILNSNANTGELFF
>NA|TRBV2|NA|TRBJ1-6
TGTGCCAGCAGGGACGACAGTTATAATTCACCCCTCCACTTT
CASRDDSYNSPLHF
>NA|TRBV15|TRBD1|TRBJ2-7
TGTGCCACCAGCAGACTTTGGACAGGGCTCTCCTACGAGCAGTACTTC
CATSRLWTGLSYEQYF
>NA|TRBV7-9|NA|TRBJ1-1
TGTGCCAGCAGCTGGACCCTGGGGGCTAACACTGAAGCTTTCTTT
CASSWTLGANTEAFF
>NA|TRBV29-1|NA|TRBJ2-3
TGCAGCGTTGGGGGTGGCTCCAGGGGAGATACGCAGTATTTT
CSVGGGSRGDTQYF
>few|TRBV3-1/TRBV3-2|TRBD2|TRBJ2-7
TGTGCCAGCAAGGCTAGCGGGGACGAGCAGTACTTC
CASKASGDEQYF
>once|TRBV6-1|NA|TRBJ2-7
TGTGCCAGCAGTGAAGTGGCGGCCTCCTACGAGCAGTACTTC
CASSEVAASYEQYF
>NA|TRBV4-1|NA|TRBJ2-1
TGCGCCAGCACCCTCCGTGCGGCAGCCATTAATACCTACAATGAGCAGTTCTTC
CASTLRAAAINTYNEQFF
>NA|TRBV3-1/TRBV3-2|TRBD2|TRBJ2-3
TGTGCCAGCAGCCAAGACGGACTAGCGGGAGGTTTAGATACGCAGTATTTT
CASSQDGLAGGLDTQYF